The 2 T cell receptor beta chains below all came from one sample that was sequenced in a study of human T cells and chemical hapten exposure. One entry per CDR3 protein results from TCRdb running MiXCR on the RACE reads. The profile shows some 400,000 distinct CDR3 sequences, 4.5% to 5.5% of them singletons. Documented time point: pre-sensitization, week 0. The treatment here: therapeutic diphenylcyclopropenone sensitization with weekly scalp DPC. Sequenced here: whole blood, sampled in connection with sensitization to the hapten diphenylcyclopropenone (DPC). The receptors here all came from a woman aged 50 to 65 with alopecia areata. Some clones in this sample may be carry-over from other donors' samples.

V gene TRBV29-1 combines with J gene TRBJ2-7; the D call may be TRBD1 or TRBD2 (5 bases each). V shed 4 bases and J shed 1 base, with 11 bases lying between them. In germline, CDR1 is SQVTM, CDR2 ANQGSEA. CDR3 length: 13 residues. The CDR3 here is CSVGGGSSYEQYF. As DNA, the CDR3 is TGCAGCGTTGGGGGCGGGTCGTCCTACGAGCAGTACTTC.

This clonotype was picked up a small number of times. The CDR3 sequence: CASSPREGGIYSNQPQHF. The CDR3 DNA reads TGTGCCAGCAGCCCCCGAGAGGGGGGGATTTATAGCAATCAGCCCCAGCATTTT. The chain is built from TRBV16 and TRBJ1-5, with D possibly being TRBD1 (6 bases). The V and J ends lost 4 bases and 0 bases respectively, with 19 bases between them. Per germline, CDR1 KGHSY and CDR2 FQNENV. The CDR3 runs 18 residues. Full variable domain (outside the CDR3, taken from reference TRBV16 and TRBJ1-5): GEEVAQTPKHLVRGEGQKAKLYCAPIKGHSYVFWYQQVLKNEFKFLISFQNENVFDETGMPKERFSAKCLPNSPCSLEIQATKLEDSAVYFCASSPREGGIYSNQPQHFGDGTRLSIL.